This T cell receptor beta chain was sequenced in a study of blood T cell repertoires in COVID-19. Study-level background: Spain, Italy and the United States supplied samples that represented acute and convalescent COVID-19.

In the source study's methods: From reference gene primer amplification, estimates of nucleated cell counts were derived. TCRdb's copy holds only in-frame clones and misses some; the assay was immunoSEQ multiplex PCR. That table gives V, J and clone size, and the DNA gave D and trimming. The table includes around 250,000 clones, about 91% detected once. Cohort assignment relied on participant-reported clinical history. This CDR3 is 13 amino acids long. CDR1 is GTSNPN and CDR2 is SVGIG in the germline V gene (reference sequence). The V segment lost 3 bases and the J segment 5 bases; nucleotides outside the gene matches: 6.

The sample comprised PBMCs or T cells enriched from blood (not recorded which). This TCR was recovered from a human donor in a cohort exposed to, infected with or recovered from COVID-19 (not recorded which). The donor label of this sample is uncertain. The chain couples TRBV30 to TRBJ2-7, with 8 positions matching TRBD1. CDR3: CAWSSAGGNEQYF. In nucleotides, the CDR3 is TGTGCCTGGAGCAGTGCAGGGGGCAACGAGCAGTACTTC.